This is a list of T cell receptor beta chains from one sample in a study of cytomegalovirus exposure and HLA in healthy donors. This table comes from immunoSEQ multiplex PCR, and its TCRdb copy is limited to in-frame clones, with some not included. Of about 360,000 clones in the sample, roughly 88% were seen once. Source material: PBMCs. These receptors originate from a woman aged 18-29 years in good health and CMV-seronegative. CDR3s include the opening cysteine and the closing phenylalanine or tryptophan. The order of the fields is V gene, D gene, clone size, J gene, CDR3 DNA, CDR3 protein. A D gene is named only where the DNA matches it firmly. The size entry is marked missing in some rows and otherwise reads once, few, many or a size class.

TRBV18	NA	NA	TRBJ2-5	TGTGCCAGCTCGGCGGCCGTTCTGATTGGGGAGACCCAGTACTTC	CASSAAVLIGETQYF
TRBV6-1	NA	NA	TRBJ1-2	TGTGCCAGCAGTGAGGCGGAAGCCTATGGCTACACCTTC	CASSEAEAYGYTF
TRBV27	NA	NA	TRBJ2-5	TGTGCCAGCAGTAGAACAGTACAAGAGACCCAGTACTTC	CASSRTVQETQYF
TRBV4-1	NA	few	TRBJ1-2	TGCGCCAGCAGCCAACTGCAGGGTAACTATGGCTACACCTTC	CASSQLQGNYGYTF
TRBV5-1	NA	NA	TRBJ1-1	TGCGCCAGCAGGAATGGGGGCTTAAGCACTGAAGCTTTCTTT	CASRNGGLSTEAFF
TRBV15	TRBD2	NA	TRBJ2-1	TGTGCCACCAGCAGAGAGGGACTAGCGAACAATGAGCAGTTCTTC	CATSREGLANNEQFF
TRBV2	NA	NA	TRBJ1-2	TGTGCCAGCTACCCCGGGGGACCTGGCTACACCTTC	CASYPGGPGYTF
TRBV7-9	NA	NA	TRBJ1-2	TGTGCCAGCAGCTTTTTACAGGGAGGGGAGCACACCTTC	CASSFLQGGEHTF
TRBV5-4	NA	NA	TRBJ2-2	TGTGCCAGCAGCTTTCGACGGGGAGTCACCGGGGAGCTGTTTTTT	CASSFRRGVTGELFF
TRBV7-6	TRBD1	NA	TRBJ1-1	TGTGCCAGCAGCCCCCCGGGACAGGGTTATGAAGCTTTCTTT	CASSPPGQGYEAFF
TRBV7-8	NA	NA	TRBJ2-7	TGTGCCAGCAGCCCCCCTCCACCCGGACATCCCTACGAGCAGTACTTC	CASSPPPPGHPYEQYF
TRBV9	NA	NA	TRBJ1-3	TGTGCCAGCAGCGTAGACCGGGGGGCAGGATCAAACACCATATATTTT	CASSVDRGAGSNTIYF
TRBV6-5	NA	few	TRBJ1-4	TGTGCCAGCAGTTACACGAGGAGTGAAAAACTGTTTTTT	CASSYTRSEKLFF
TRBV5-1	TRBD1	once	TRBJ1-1	TGCGCCAGCAGCTTATTATCCGGGACAGTGAACACTGAAGCTTTCTTT	CASSLLSGTVNTEAFF
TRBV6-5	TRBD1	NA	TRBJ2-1	TGTGCCAGCAGTTACCTCCCCGGGACAGAGTATGAGCAGTTCTTC	CASSYLPGTEYEQFF